This T cell receptor beta chain was obtained from a study of OX40 agonist ivuxolimab in advanced cancers. As concerns this clone: Its antigen remains unknown.

Losses at the gene ends were 5 bases for V and 7 bases for J; bases not matched to a gene: 9. CDR1 is GTSNPN and CDR2 is SVGIG in the germline V gene (reference sequence). CDR3 size: 14 residues. Using immunoSEQ multiplex PCR, the repertoire was profiled, and TCRdb retains in-frame clones only, with some absent. The sample lists almost 85,000 clones, roughly 84% occurring once. Findings and caveats of the study: Both CD4+ and CD8+ T cell populations in blood had undergone clonal expansion by week 6 at 0.1 to 3.0 mg/kg.

This sequence originates from an adult with an advanced solid tumor such as melanoma, head and neck, liver or kidney cancer. This specimen consisted of CD4+ or CD8+ T cells sorted from blood, obtained in a trial of the OX40 agonist ivuxolimab. The chain is built from TRBV30 and TRBJ1-5; TRBD1 aligns across 9 bases. The CDR3 nucleotides are TGTGCCTGGGACTACGGACAGGGGAGGCAGCCCCAGCATTTT. Amino acids: CAWDYGQGRQPQHF.